Here is one TCR beta chain with its context. Its antigen remains unidentified. The record originates from a study of OX40 agonist ivuxolimab in advanced cancers. Study-wide findings and caveats: Among the lowest peripheral clonal expansion occurred in 0.1-3.0 mg/kg partial responders.

From germline, CDR1 is LGHNA and CDR2 YSLEER. Trimming pared 5 bases from V and 0 bases from J, leaving 14 bases between. This CDR3 contains 16 residues. Data came from immunoSEQ multiplex PCR; TCRdb stores just in-frame clones and leaves some out. The top ten hold about a fifth of the sample, which has tens of thousands of clones, around 94% seen once. The sample here was CD4+ or CD8+ T cells sorted from blood, taken in a trial of the OX40 agonist ivuxolimab. V gene TRBV4-3 combines with J gene TRBJ1-3; no clear D gene. The receptor was isolated from an adult with an advanced solid tumor such as melanoma, head and neck, liver or kidney cancer. CDR3 DNA sequence: TGCGCCAGCAGCAAATGGACCGAGAGCTCTGGAAACACCATATATTTT. This translates into CASSKWTESSGNTIYF.